These T cell receptor beta chains were read from a single sample in a study of Graves' ophthalmopathy and Graves' hyperthyroidism. TCRdb called the multiplex PCR reads again in MiXCR, with one record for every CDR3 protein. The sample lists 40,000 to 50,000 distinct CDR3 sequences; more than 45% were seen once. Material: peripheral blood. The receptors originated from an adult man with Graves' ophthalmopathy. CDR3s include the opening cysteine and the closing phenylalanine or tryptophan. The order of the fields is J gene, V gene, clone size, CDR3 length, D gene, CDR3 protein, CDR3 DNA. D genes are given only for firm matches. Only part of the rows carry a size: once, few, many, or a class if the clone is expanded.

J: TRBJ1-2; V: TRBV20-1; size: many; length: 16; D: TRBD1; CDR3: CSARDPRQGFNYGYTF; DNA: TGCAGTGCTAGAGACCCCCGACAGGGGTTTAACTATGGCTACACCTTC
J: TRBJ1-2; V: TRBV24-1; size: -; length: 15; D: TRBD1; CDR3: CATSDLRDRIYGYTF; DNA: TGTGCCACCAGTGATTTGCGGGACAGGATCTATGGCTACACCTTC
J: TRBJ1-3; V: TRBV7-2; size: -; length: 16; D: TRBD1; CDR3: CASSLGVGTGVNTIYF; DNA: TGTGCCAGCAGCTTAGGGGTTGGGACAGGAGTGAACACCATATATTTT
J: TRBJ1-2; V: TRBV10-1; size: -; length: 13; D: -; CDR3: CASSEEGSYGYTF; DNA: TGCGCCAGCAGTGAAGAGGGGAGCTATGGCTACACCTTC
J: TRBJ1-1; V: TRBV18; size: -; length: 16; D: -; CDR3: CASSRDGGTMNTEAFF; DNA: TGTGCCAGCTCCCGCGACGGTGGGACTATGAACACTGAAGCTTTCTTT
J: TRBJ1-5; V: TRBV19; size: many; length: 15; D: -; CDR3: CASRGGGGVSQPQHF; DNA: TGTGCCAGTAGGGGGGGTGGGGGTGTCAGTCAGCCCCAGCATTTT
J: TRBJ2-1; V: TRBV18; size: -; length: 14; D: -; CDR3: CASSPTLQGNEQFF; DNA: TGTGCCAGCTCACCGACACTACAGGGCAATGAGCAGTTCTTC
J: TRBJ2-2; V: TRBV7-2; size: -; length: 15; D: -; CDR3: CASSPSLSGERELFF; DNA: TGTGCCAGCAGCCCCTCCCTTTCGGGAGAGAGGGAGCTGTTTTTT
J: TRBJ2-1; V: TRBV5-8; size: -; length: 14; D: -; CDR3: CASSRGPAYNEQFF; DNA: TGTGCCAGCAGCCGTGGGCCAGCCTACAATGAGCAGTTCTTC
J: TRBJ2-1; V: TRBV5-1; size: -; length: 24; D: -; CDR3: CASSFYICSAPGTSGRSASNEQFF; DNA: -
J: TRBJ2-7; V: TRBV20-1; size: -; length: 9; D: -; CDR3: CSARDEQYF; DNA: TGCAGTGCTAGAGATGAGCAGTACTTC
J: TRBJ1-1; V: TRBV7-9; size: few; length: 15; D: TRBD1; CDR3: CASIRTGGGDTEAFF; DNA: TGTGCCAGCATAAGGACAGGGGGTGGGGATACTGAGGCTTTCTTT
J: TRBJ2-5; V: TRBV7-7; size: -; length: 15; D: TRBD2; CDR3: CASSLGSGLQETQYF; DNA: TGTGCTAGCAGCTTAGGTAGCGGGCTCCAAGAGACCCAGTACTTC
J: TRBJ2-2; V: TRBV7-2; size: once; length: 16; D: TRBD2; CDR3: CASSSVAGGRTGELFF; DNA: TGTGCCAGCAGCTCTGTAGCGGGGGGGAGAACCGGGGAGCTGTTTTTT
J: TRBJ2-3; V: TRBV27; size: -; length: 16; D: TRBD2; CDR3: CASSPLAAGRTDTQYF; DNA: TGTGCCAGCAGTCCCCTAGCGGCGGGACGCACAGATACGCAGTATTTT
J: TRBJ2-1; V: TRBV10-3; size: -; length: 14; D: TRBD2; CDR3: CAISEGLAHNEQFF; DNA: TGTGCCATCAGTGAGGGACTAGCTCACAATGAGCAGTTCTTC
J: TRBJ1-2; V: TRBV20-1; size: few; length: 12; D: -; CDR3: CSAEVTGTGYTF; DNA: TGCAGTGCCGAAGTTACAGGGACCGGCTACACCTTC
J: TRBJ1-3; V: TRBV20-1; size: -; length: 12; D: -; CDR3: CSARPDGDTIYF; DNA: TGCAGTGCTAGACCCGACGGAGACACCATATATTTT
J: TRBJ1-4; V: TRBV20-1; size: -; length: 18; D: TRBD1; CDR3: CSASIGTGIFLRNEKLFF; DNA: TGCAGTGCTAGCATTGGGACAGGGATATTCCTTCGTAATGAAAAACTGTTTTTT
J: TRBJ1-2; V: TRBV5-5; size: many; length: 16; D: -; CDR3: CASSLDPSRGFYGYTF; DNA: TGTGCCAGCAGCTTGGATCCTTCGAGGGGTTTCTATGGCTACACCTTC
J: TRBJ1-4; V: TRBV20-1; size: -; length: 14; D: TRBD1; CDR3: CSARGTGPNEKLFF; DNA: TGCAGTGCTAGAGGGACAGGTCCTAATGAAAAACTGTTTTTT
J: TRBJ1-1; V: TRBV20-1; size: many; length: 13; D: -; CDR3: CSARGGTNTEAFF; DNA: TGCAGTGCTAGAGGGGGAACGAACACTGAAGCTTTCTTT
J: TRBJ1-1; V: TRBV29-1; size: -; length: 13; D: -; CDR3: CSVVEYRDTEAFF; DNA: TGCAGCGTTGTCGAGTACAGGGACACTGAAGCTTTCTTT
J: TRBJ1-4; V: TRBV20-1; size: many; length: 12; D: -; CDR3: CSARKKNEKLFF; DNA: TGCAGTGCCCGGAAGAAGAATGAAAAACTGTTTTTT
J: TRBJ2-1; V: TRBV7-9; size: -; length: 13; D: -; CDR3: CASSLDWRGEQFF; DNA: TGTGCCAGCAGCTTAGATTGGAGAGGTGAGCAGTTCTTC
J: TRBJ2-7; V: TRBV12-3/TRBV12-4; size: -; length: 14; D: TRBD2; CDR3: CASSWTSVSYEQYF; DNA: TGTGCCAGCAGTTGGACTAGTGTCTCCTACGAGCAGTACTTC
J: TRBJ2-3; V: TRBV20-1; size: many; length: 13; D: -; CDR3: CSARRWAADTQYF; DNA: TGCAGTGCTAGACGGTGGGCCGCAGATACGCAGTATTTT
J: TRBJ2-5; V: TRBV29-1; size: -; length: 12; D: -; CDR3: CSAQGHQETQYF; DNA: TGCAGCGCACAGGGACACCAAGAGACCCAGTACTTC
J: TRBJ2-7; V: TRBV19; size: many; length: 15; D: TRBD1; CDR3: CASSTGTGGSYEQYF; DNA: TGTGCCAGTAGTACGGGGACAGGGGGATCCTACGAGCAGTACTTC
J: TRBJ2-2; V: TRBV24-1; size: -; length: 15; D: -; CDR3: CATRAGERDTGELFF; DNA: TGTGCCACCAGGGCAGGTGAGAGAGACACCGGGGAGCTGTTTTTT
J: TRBJ1-5; V: TRBV20-1; size: once; length: 14; D: -; CDR3: CSARDLEGNQPQHF; DNA: TGCAGTGCTAGAGATCTGGAGGGCAATCAGCCCCAGCATTTT
J: TRBJ1-2; V: TRBV5-1; size: -; length: 14; D: -; CDR3: CASTPDRLFGGYTF; DNA: TGCGCCAGCACCCCGGACAGACTCTTCGGGGGCTACACCTTC
J: TRBJ1-2; V: TRBV20-1; size: few; length: 12; D: TRBD1; CDR3: CSVSGTDYGYTF; DNA: TGCAGTGTTTCCGGGACAGACTATGGCTACACCTTC
J: TRBJ2-5; V: TRBV5-4; size: many; length: 13; D: -; CDR3: CASSLEPRETQYF; DNA: TGTGCCAGCAGCTTGGAACCCCGGGAGACCCAGTACTTC
J: TRBJ2-1; V: TRBV10-1; size: -; length: 15; D: -; CDR3: CASIGCDSHYNEQFF; DNA: TGCGCCAGCATCGGTTGTGACAGCCACTACAATGAGCAGTTCTTC
J: TRBJ1-2; V: TRBV6-5; size: many; length: 13; D: -; CDR3: CASSSVGSYGYTF; DNA: TGTGCCAGCAGTTCGGTGGGGAGCTATGGCTACACCTTC
J: TRBJ1-6; V: TRBV27; size: large; length: 13; D: -; CDR3: CASMAGLNSPLHF; DNA: TGTGCCAGCATGGCAGGCTTAAATTCACCCCTCCACTTT
J: TRBJ2-1; V: TRBV4-3; size: many; length: 16; D: TRBD2; CDR3: CASSVRPAGGLNEQFF; DNA: TGCGCCAGCAGCGTTCGGCCAGCGGGGGGCCTCAATGAGCAGTTCTTC
J: TRBJ2-3; V: TRBV30; size: few; length: 12; D: -; CDR3: CAWSGGPDTQYF; DNA: TGTGCCTGGAGTGGGGGACCGGATACGCAGTATTTT
J: TRBJ1-1; V: TRBV20-1; size: -; length: 11; D: -; CDR3: CSAPPAAEAFF; DNA: TGCAGTGCTCCCCCCGCGGCTGAAGCTTTCTTT
J: TRBJ1-1; V: TRBV5-1; size: many; length: 14; D: TRBD1; CDR3: CASSGRTGRTEAFF; DNA: TGCGCCAGCAGCGGACGGACAGGACGGACTGAAGCTTTCTTT
J: TRBJ2-5; V: TRBV7-8; size: once; length: 14; D: -; CDR3: CASSLVPRGETQYF; DNA: TGTGCCAGCAGCTTGGTCCCAAGGGGTGAGACCCAGTACTTC
J: TRBJ1-1; V: TRBV10-3; size: -; length: 12; D: TRBD1; CDR3: CAITSRDSEAFF; DNA: TGTGCCATCACCTCCCGGGACAGTGAAGCTTTCTTT
J: TRBJ1-2; V: TRBV11-2; size: medium-sized; length: 11; D: -; CDR3: CASEGQLSYTF; DNA: TGTGCCAGCGAAGGACAATTAAGCTACACCTTC
J: TRBJ2-1; V: TRBV5-1; size: -; length: 14; D: TRBD2; CDR3: CASRGGGPVNEQFF; DNA: TGCGCCAGCAGGGGGGGAGGGCCGGTCAATGAGCAGTTCTTC
J: TRBJ2-7; V: TRBV2; size: few; length: 11; D: -; CDR3: CAKSRDYEQYF; DNA: TGTGCCAAGTCTAGGGACTACGAGCAGTACTTC
J: TRBJ1-4; V: TRBV25-1; size: -; length: 15; D: TRBD1; CDR3: CASRERGQGGEKLFF; DNA: TGTGCCAGCAGAGAGAGGGGACAGGGGGGTGAAAAACTGTTTTTT
J: TRBJ1-1; V: TRBV2; size: -; length: 17; D: TRBD1; CDR3: CASSEEVVQGGNTEAFF; DNA: TGTGCCAGCAGTGAAGAGGTAGTCCAGGGGGGGAACACTGAAGCTTTCTTT
J: TRBJ1-2; V: TRBV7-3; size: few; length: 16; D: -; CDR3: CASSLNAGSGISGYTF; DNA: TGTGCCAGCAGCTTAAATGCAGGGAGTGGGATATCTGGCTACACCTTC